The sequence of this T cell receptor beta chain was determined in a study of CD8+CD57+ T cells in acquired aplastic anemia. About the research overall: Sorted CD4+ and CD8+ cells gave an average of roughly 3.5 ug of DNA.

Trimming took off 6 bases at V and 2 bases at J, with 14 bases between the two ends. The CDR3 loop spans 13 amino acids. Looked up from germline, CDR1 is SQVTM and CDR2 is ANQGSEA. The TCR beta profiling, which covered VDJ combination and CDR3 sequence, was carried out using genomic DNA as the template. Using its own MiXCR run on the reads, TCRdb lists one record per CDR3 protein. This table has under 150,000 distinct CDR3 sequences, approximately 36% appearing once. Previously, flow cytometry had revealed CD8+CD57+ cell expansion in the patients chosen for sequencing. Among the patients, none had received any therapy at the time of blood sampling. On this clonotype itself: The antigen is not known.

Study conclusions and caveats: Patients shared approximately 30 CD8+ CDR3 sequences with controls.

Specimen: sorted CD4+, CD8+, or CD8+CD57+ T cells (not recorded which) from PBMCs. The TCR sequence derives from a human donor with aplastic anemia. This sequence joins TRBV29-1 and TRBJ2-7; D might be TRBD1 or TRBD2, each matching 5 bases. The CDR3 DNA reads TGCAGCGTGTCGGGACCCGATCCCTACGAGCAGTACTTC. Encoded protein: CSVSGPDPYEQYF.